This TCR beta chain appears in the sequencing data of a study of blood T cell repertoires in COVID-19. The germline V gene has CDR1 MNHEY and CDR2 SMNVEV (reference sequence). The CDR3 loop spans 21 amino acids. The V and J ends lost 6 bases and 0 bases respectively, with 27 bases between them. Measured with immunoSEQ multiplex PCR; TCRdb has only the in-frame clones, and not every one. Here the sample spans some 350,000 clones, roughly nine tenths being singletons. The sample taken for sequencing was peripheral blood. The TCR sequence derives from a woman under 40 with COVID-19, enrolled during active disease. The V gene is TRBV27, the J gene TRBJ2-6; D is possibly TRBD2 (6 bases). This chain's CDR3 is CASSQYAGRGIPGSGANVLTF. In nucleotides, the CDR3 is TGTGCCAGCAGCCAATACGCGGGAAGGGGTATCCCAGGCTCTGGGGCCAACGTCCTGACTTTC. The whole variable domain, remainder taken from reference TRBV27 and TRBJ2-6, is EAQVTQNPRYLITVTGKKLTVTCSQNMNHEYMSWYRQDPGLGLRQIYYSMNVEVTDKGDVPEGYKVSRKEKRNFPLILESPSPNQTSLYFCASSQYAGRGIPGSGANVLTFGAGSRLTVL.